The 31 T cell receptor beta chains listed next were all sequenced from one sample in a study of shared clonotypes between healthy human individuals. Profiling relied on immunoSEQ multiplex PCR, and the TCRdb table lists in-frame clones only, not all of them. The table shows about 2.5 million clones, with about 90% occurring only once. The source material was naive CD4+ T cells from PBMCs. The subset here: CD45RA+ positively selected. All receptors come from a man aged 18-30 years in good health. Some clones in this sample may be carry-over from other donors' samples.

The chain is built from TRBV7-3 and TRBJ2-3, with D maybe TRBD1 (7 bases). The CDR3 sequence is 18 residues long. CDR1 and CDR2 (germline): SGHTA, FQGTGA. With 1 base removed from V and 0 bases from J, the gap between germline ends came to 17 bases. In DNA form, the CDR3 reads TGTGCCAGCAGCTTAAAAGGGGGCGGGGCGGGAAGCACAGATACGCAGTATTTT. It codes for CASSLKGGGAGSTDTQYF.

The rearrangement links TRBV28 to TRBJ1-2; maybe TRBD1 (5 bases). This CDR3 has 12 amino acids. Germline values: CDR1 MDHEN, CDR2 SYDVKM. V lost 3 bases, J lost 8 bases, and 10 bases lay in between. The CDR3 region has the DNA TGTGCCAGCAGTTTCAGGGAAGAAGGCTACACCTTC. It yields the protein CASSFREEGYTF.

The gene calls are TRBV7-9 and TRBJ2-1; 14 positions match TRBD2. V gave up 5 bases and J gave up 5 bases; unmatched junction bases: 8. The V gene's germline CDR1 is SEHNR and CDR2 FQNEAQ (reference sequence). There are 17 residues in the CDR3. The chain's CDR3 is CASSPGLAGEEDNEQFF. DNA for the CDR3: TGTGCCAGCAGCCCGGGACTAGCGGGAGAGGAGGACAATGAGCAGTTCTTC.

This clone has a single count. V is TRBV4-3 and J is TRBJ1-6, with unresolved D. V lost 2 bases, J lost 5 bases, and 13 bases lay in between. Per the germline V gene, CDR1 is LGHNA and CDR2 is YSLEER. This CDR3 is built from 16 residues. The CDR3 sequence: CASSQHRNAHNSPLHF. The CDR3 region has the DNA TGCGCCAGCAGCCAACACAGAAATGCTCATAATTCACCCCTCCACTTT.

The chain uses TRBV7-3 and TRBJ2-1, with 8 nucleotides matching TRBD1. This CDR3 has 16 amino acids. CDR1 is SGHTA, CDR2 FQGTGA, per germline. Germline trimming cut 2 bases from V and 6 bases from J; bases unmatched to any gene: 9. The CDR3 DNA reads as TGTGCCAGCAGCTTATCTGCTCCGGACAGGGTCAATGAGCAGTTCTTC. It yields the protein CASSLSAPDRVNEQFF. Full variable domain (remainder filled in from reference TRBV7-3 and TRBJ2-1): GAGVSQTPSNKVTEKGKYVELRCDPISGHTALYWYRQSLGQGPEFLIYFQGTGAADDSGLPNDRFFAVRPEGSVSTLKIQRTERGDSAVYLCASSLSAPDRVNEQFFGPGTRLTVL.

The chain employs TRBV2 and TRBJ1-2; D might be TRBD1 (6 bases). Germline V gene data show CDR1 as SNHLY and CDR2 as FYNNEI. The CDR3 loop spans 18 amino acids. Trimming removed 3 bases at V and 1 base at J, with 21 bases between. The CDR3 DNA is TGTGCCAGCAGTGATACCCCCCCTACAGGGTTCGTTAACTATGGCTACACCTTC. Translation: CASSDTPPTGFVNYGYTF. Complete variable domain (other parts from reference TRBV2 and TRBJ1-2): EPEVTQTPSHQVTQMGQEVILRCVPISNHLYFYWYRQILGQKVEFLVSFYNNEISEKSEIFDDQFSVERPDGSNFTLKIRSTKLEDSAMYFCASSDTPPTGFVNYGYTFGSGTRLTVV.

On this clone: This sample includes further DNA sequences coding for the same CDR3. J is TRBJ2-6 and V is TRBV28; 10 positions agree with TRBD1. Germline values: CDR1 MDHEN, CDR2 SYDVKM. Losses at the gene ends were 3 bases for V and 0 bases for J; bases not matched to a gene: 2. The CDR3 spans 17 residues. The CDR3 DNA is TGTGCCAGCAGTTTGACAGGGGGCTACTCTGGGGCCAACGTCCTGACTTTC. Protein: CASSLTGGYSGANVLTF.

CDR3: CASQASGMRVTEAFF. As DNA, the CDR3 is TGTGCCAGCCAAGCTTCGGGGATGCGGGTCACTGAAGCTTTCTTT. The chain links TRBV5-4 to TRBJ1-1; D uncertain. V was shortened by 7 bases and J by 4 bases, with 20 bases between the two germline ends. The CDR3 sequence is 15 residues long. Germline assignment: CDR1 SGHNT and CDR2 YYREEE (reference sequence).

The V and J genes are TRBV4-2 and TRBJ1-4; tentative D call: TRBD1 (5 bases). Germline CDR1 reads LGHNA; CDR2 reads YNFKEQ. This CDR3 is built from 16 residues. Trimming left V 3 bases short and J 2 bases short, with 13 bases between. CDR3 loop: CASSQGRAATNEKLFF. CDR3 nucleotides: TGTGCCAGCAGCCAGGGCAGGGCAGCGACTAATGAAAAACTGTTTTTT.

The V gene is TRBV30, the J gene TRBJ2-5; 7 nucleotides match TRBD2. The germline V gene has CDR1 GTSNPN and CDR2 SVGIG (reference sequence). CDR3 length: 15 residues. J gave up 2 bases and V 1 base, and 7 bases lay outside the gene matches. The CDR3 DNA reads as TGTGCCTGGAGTGACCTAGCGGTTATTCAAGAGACCCAGTACTTC. It encodes CAWSDLAVIQETQYF.

Written as DNA, the CDR3 is TGCGCCAGCAGCTGGGGTCGCGAACCCTACGAGCAGTACTTC. Translating it yields CASSWGREPYEQYF. The rearrangement links TRBV4-3 to TRBJ2-7; D not certain. With 5 bases removed from V and 2 bases from J, the gap between germline ends came to 13 bases. The CDR3 length is 14 residues. The germline gives CDR1 LGHNA, CDR2 YSLEER.

This chain links TRBV6-1 with TRBJ2-2; TRBD2 matches 13 bases. Germline assignment: CDR1 MNHNS and CDR2 SASEGT. The CDR3 has 15 amino acids. The junction had 2 bases not matched to a gene; V was cut back by 4 bases and J by 6 bases. The CDR3: CASSGTSGSAGELFF. The DNA for the CDR3 is TGTGCCAGCAGTGGGACTAGCGGGAGCGCCGGGGAGCTGTTTTTT.

This chain joins TRBV5-1 and TRBJ2-1; 11 bases align to TRBD2. Germline CDR1 reads SGHRS; CDR2 reads YFSETQ. The V and J ends lost 1 base and 8 bases, in that order; junction bases with no gene match: 8. This CDR3 has 16 amino acids. The chain's CDR3 is CASSLMLAGGEHEQFF. The DNA for the CDR3 is TGCGCCAGCAGCTTGATGTTAGCGGGAGGGGAGCATGAGCAGTTCTTC.

The chain links TRBV4-3 to TRBJ1-5; D gene ambiguous. This CDR3 has 14 residues. Deletions cut 0 bases from V and 1 base from J, with 4 bases between. The germline V gene encodes CDR1 LGHNA and CDR2 YSLEER. The CDR3: CASSQEPSNQPQHF. The DNA of the CDR3 is TGCGCCAGCAGCCAAGAACCCAGCAATCAGCCCCAGCATTTT.

The rearrangement uses TRBV4-1 and TRBJ2-7, with D possibly TRBD2 on 5 matching bases. Germline V gives CDR1 MGHRA, CDR2 YSYEKL. The CDR3 extends over 17 amino acids. Trimming removed 2 bases from V and 0 bases from J, with 17 bases in between. The CDR3 region has the DNA TGCGCCAGCAGCCAATTCGAGGGAGCGCCCAGCTCCTACGAGCAGTACTTC. Translating it yields CASSQFEGAPSSYEQYF.

This chain joins TRBV5-1 and TRBJ1-2, with a tentative D call TRBD1 (6 bases). CDR3 length: 15 amino acids. The germline V gene has CDR1 SGHRS and CDR2 YFSETQ. V lost 0 bases, J lost 2 bases, and 11 bases lay in between. CDR3 loop: CASSLAGHANYGYTF. The CDR3 DNA reads as TGCGCCAGCAGCTTGGCGGGACATGCGAACTATGGCTACACCTTC. Drawing the rest from reference TRBV5-1 and TRBJ1-2, the complete variable domain is KAGVTQTPRYLIKTRGQQVTLSCSPISGHRSVSWYQQTPGQGLQFLFEYFSETQRNKGNFPGRFSGRQFSNSRSEMNVSTLELGDSALYLCASSLAGHANYGYTFGSGTRLTVV.

This chain uses TRBV6-6 with TRBJ2-7; D is undetermined. Per the germline V gene, CDR1 is MNHNY and CDR2 is SVGAGI (reference sequence). The CDR3 sequence is 13 residues long. With 2 bases removed from V and 5 bases from J, the gap between germline ends came to 10 bases. This chain's CDR3 is CASSYGYGNEQYF. The CDR3 bases are TGTGCCAGCAGTTACGGTTACGGCAACGAGCAGTACTTC.

V usage is TRBV5-1 and J usage is TRBJ2-5, with D maybe TRBD1 (7 bases). Near its end, the DNA agrees better with TRBJ2-7, so the J call may be wrong. Germline V lookup: CDR1 SGHRS, CDR2 YFSETQ. The CDR3 spans 15 residues. CDR3 protein: CASSRETGPPYEQYF. CDR3 nucleotides: TGCGCCAGCAGTCGGGAGACAGGGCCGCCCTACGAGCAGTACTTC.

The chain uses TRBV9 and TRBJ2-2, with D possibly matching TRBD1 (6 bases). The V end was cut by 0 bases, the J end by 4 bases, with 10 bases between. CDR3 length: 15 amino acids. From germline, CDR1 is SGDLS and CDR2 YYNGEE. This chain's CDR3 is CASSVGSGATGELFF. Here the CDR3 DNA reads TGTGCCAGCAGCGTAGGCTCAGGGGCCACCGGGGAGCTGTTTTTT.

The chain carries TRBV9 and TRBJ1-3, with TRBD1 as a possible D gene (5 bases). Germline assignment: CDR1 SGDLS and CDR2 YYNGEE. With 3 bases removed from V and 2 bases from J, the gap between germline ends came to 12 bases. There are 15 residues in the CDR3. CDR3 amino acids: CASSETPGPGNTIYF. The CDR3, as DNA: TGTGCCAGCAGCGAGACCCCGGGGCCTGGAAACACCATATATTTT.

This rearrangement joins TRBV5-1 to TRBJ2-2, with D maybe TRBD2 (6 bases). CDR1 SGHRS and CDR2 YFSETQ come from the germline V gene. The ends were cut back, 5 bases at V and 0 bases at J, with 8 bases in the middle. CDR3 length equals 14 residues. The CDR3 is CASSGDSNTGELFF. Here the CDR3 DNA reads TGCGCCAGCAGTGGGGACTCGAACACCGGGGAGCTGTTTTTT.

The rearrangement joins TRBV7-6 to TRBJ1-3; no definite D call. From germline, CDR1 is SGHVS and CDR2 FNYEAQ. The CDR3 consists of 16 residues. V lost 2 bases and J 0 bases, leaving 11 bases between the germline ends. This chain's CDR3 is CASSLPGGSSGNTIYF. CDR3 sequence (DNA): TGTGCCAGCAGCTTACCCGGTGGGAGCTCTGGAAACACCATATATTTT.

V is TRBV27 and J is TRBJ1-3; D gene uncertain. Between the trimmed V and J ends, which lost 6 bases and 3 bases, there was a span of 12 bases. The CDR3 covers 14 residues. Germline loops: CDR1 MNHEY, CDR2 SMNVEV (reference sequence). The CDR3 reads CASSRTAIGNTIYF. The CDR3 bases are TGTGCCAGCAGCAGGACCGCTATTGGAAACACCATATATTTT.

The chain has TRBV10-3 and TRBJ2-3; possible D gene TRBD1, 5 bases. CDR3 length: 15 residues. Trimming pared 5 bases from V and 0 bases from J, leaving 12 bases between. Germline-derived CDR1 and CDR2 are ENHRY and SYGVKD. The CDR3 is CAISPWQGSTDTQYF. The CDR3 DNA reads TGTGCCATCAGTCCGTGGCAGGGTAGCACAGATACGCAGTATTTT.

The chain couples TRBV7-9 to TRBJ2-7; 14 bases align to TRBD2. This CDR3 comprises 16 residues. CDR1 is SEHNR and CDR2 is FQNEAQ in the germline V gene (reference sequence). The V and J ends lost 4 bases and 5 bases, in that order; junction bases with no gene match: 7. DNA of the CDR3: TGTGCCAGCAGCTCGGGACTAGCGGGAGTAACGGACGAGCAGTACTTC. This encodes CASSSGLAGVTDEQYF.

The V call is TRBV5-1, the J call TRBJ2-3; D assignment may be TRBD1 or TRBD2 (5 bases each). Trimming shortened V by 4 bases and J by 4 bases, and 13 bases separated the two germline ends. Germline CDR1 SGHRS, CDR2 YFSETQ. The CDR3 has 14 amino acids. The CDR3 region is CASSAGTISDTQYF. The CDR3 DNA reads as TGCGCCAGCAGCGCCGGGACGATTTCAGATACGCAGTATTTT. Full variable domain (remainder filled in from reference TRBV5-1 and TRBJ2-3): KAGVTQTPRYLIKTRGQQVTLSCSPISGHRSVSWYQQTPGQGLQFLFEYFSETQRNKGNFPGRFSGRQFSNSRSEMNVSTLELGDSALYLCASSAGTISDTQYFGPGTRLTVL.

The J gene is TRBJ2-2, the V gene TRBV7-3; the D gene could be TRBD1 or TRBD2 (6 bases each). Germline CDR1 and CDR2: SGHTA and FQGTGA. The length of the CDR3 is 15 residues. Trimming left V 5 bases short and J 2 bases short, with 12 bases between. The CDR3 is CASSTGTSNTGELFF. DNA of the CDR3: TGTGCCAGCAGCACAGGGACTTCAAACACCGGGGAGCTGTTTTTT.

The chain recombines TRBV5-1 with TRBJ2-1; 14 bases agree with TRBD2. Looked up from germline, CDR1 is SGHRS and CDR2 is YFSETQ. This CDR3 has 16 residues. J gave up 7 bases and V 3 bases, and 6 bases lay outside the gene matches. The CDR3 nucleotides read TGCGCCAGCAGCTCAGGGACTAGCGGGAGTCATAATGAGCAGTTCTTC. Its translation: CASSSGTSGSHNEQFF.

The chain couples TRBV13 to TRBJ2-5; 7 bases are a match to TRBD2. Germline V gene data show CDR1 as PRHDT and CDR2 as FYEKMQ (reference sequence). The CDR3 loop spans 20 amino acids. V was pared by 4 bases and J by 1 base, with 21 bases of the junction left unmatched. The CDR3 DNA sequence: TGTGCCAGCAGCTCCCTTGGGAGGGTCCGAGATGGGGGGTCCCAAGAGACCCAGTACTTC. It yields the protein CASSSLGRVRDGGSQETQYF.

The rearrangement links TRBV9 to TRBJ2-1, with 7 bases aligning to TRBD2. V trimming: 4 bases; J trimming: 6 bases; junction bases outside the gene matches: 37. CDR1 and CDR2 (germline): SGDLS, YYNGEE. This CDR3 contains 24 residues. CDR3 sequence reads: CASSSSLRDAGSLGGRPPFNEQFF. The CDR3 DNA reads TGTGCCAGCAGCTCTAGTCTCCGGGACGCGGGATCCCTGGGGGGGAGACCCCCCTTCAATGAGCAGTTCTTC.

This rearrangement joins TRBV5-1 to TRBJ1-1; 12 nucleotides agree with TRBD1. Germline trimming cut 7 bases from V and 3 bases from J; bases unmatched to any gene: 4. Germline V gene data show CDR1 as SGHRS and CDR2 as YFSETQ. This CDR3 is built from 14 residues. CDR3 DNA: TGCGCCAGCGGGACAGGGGGCGCCGACACTGAAGCTTTCTTT. Protein: CASGTGGADTEAFF.